The rows below give T cell receptor beta chains drawn from one sample of a study of blood T cell repertoires in COVID-19. Sequenced by immunoSEQ multiplex PCR; TCRdb stores in-frame clones only, minus some. The sample includes approximately 300,000 clones, roughly 90% seen only once; the top ten take roughly 2.4%. Source material: peripheral blood. The receptors stem from a woman in her forties or fifties who had recovered from COVID-19. Each CDR3 is given with its conserved first and last residue. D genes are given only for firm matches. A clone size is listed for some rows: how often the clone was seen (once, few, many), or a class if it is expanded.

clone size	J gene	V gene	D gene	CDR3 DNA	CDR3 protein
.	TRBJ2-1	TRBV5-1	.	TGCGCCAGCAGCTTGGCCCACTACTCCTACAATGAGCAGTTCTTC	CASSLAHYSYNEQFF
.	TRBJ1-2	TRBV7-2	TRBD1	TGTGCCAGCAGCTTAGCCGGACAGGACTATGGCTACACCTTC	CASSLAGQDYGYTF
.	TRBJ1-5	TRBV29-1	.	TGCAGCGTTGAATCGGGGATCGGACAGCCCCAGCATTTT	CSVESGIGQPQHF
few	TRBJ1-2	TRBV5-1	.	TGCGCCAGCAGCACTAGGGGAGGGGTGAATGGCTACACCTTC	CASSTRGGVNGYTF
.	TRBJ2-3	TRBV27	.	TGTGCCAGCAGTTTAGCAAGCGGTACAGATACGCAGTATTTT	CASSLASGTDTQYF
.	TRBJ1-4	TRBV9	.	TGTGCCAGCAGCGTAGCACAGTCCCGCGAAAAACTGTTTTTT	CASSVAQSREKLFF
many	TRBJ1-4	TRBV10-3	.	TGTGCCATCAGTGAGTCGGTGCTCCCGGGGGAAAAACTGTTTTTT	CAISESVLPGEKLFF
.	TRBJ2-1	TRBV7-9	TRBD2	TGTGCCAGCAGCCGGACTAGCGGGGGCAACAATGAGCAGTTCTTC	CASSRTSGGNNEQFF
once	TRBJ2-2	TRBV3-1/TRBV3-2	.	TGTGCCAGCAGCCAAGATATTAGCGGCTACACCGGGGAGCTGTTTTTT	CASSQDISGYTGELFF
.	TRBJ2-1	TRBV28	.	TGTGCCAGCAGTTATAACAATGAGCAGTTCTTC	CASSYNNEQFF
.	TRBJ1-1	TRBV4-3	TRBD1	TGCGCCAGCAGCCAAGATCTGCAGGGGGCAGGGATTGAAGCTTTCTTT	CASSQDLQGAGIEAFF
.	TRBJ1-2	TRBV27	.	TGTGCCAGCAGTTTATGGTCAGGGGATCATGGCTACACCTTC	CASSLWSGDHGYTF
.	TRBJ1-1	TRBV5-1	.	TGCGCCAGCAGCTTGACCGGGACCGCGGGAGGGGAAGCTTTCTTT	CASSLTGTAGGEAFF
.	TRBJ2-1	TRBV19	.	TGTGCCAGTAGTATCGCAGGGTCCTCCTACAATGAGCAGTTCTTC	CASSIAGSSYNEQFF
.	TRBJ2-2	TRBV7-2	.	TGTGCCAGCAGTGTTGGGCCCGCGAACACCGGGGAGCTGTTTTTT	CASSVGPANTGELFF
.	TRBJ2-6	TRBV19	.	TGTGCCAGTAGTATAATCCACTCTGGGGCCAACGTCCTGACTTTC	CASSIIHSGANVLTF
.	TRBJ1-5	TRBV19	TRBD1	TGTGCCAGTAGCCCATTCATTACGACAGGGGTTTTGGATCAGCCCCAGCATTTT	CASSPFITTGVLDQPQHF
.	TRBJ1-6	TRBV27	.	TGTGCCAGCAGTCAAACTAATTATTCACCCCTCCACTTT	CASSQTNYSPLHF
.	TRBJ2-1	TRBV7-9	TRBD2	TGTGCCAGCAGTCAACGACTAGCGGGCAATGAGCAGTTCTTC	CASSQRLAGNEQFF
.	TRBJ2-4	TRBV9	.	TGTGCCAGCAGCTCCGGGAAAAGCATTCAGTACTTC	CASSSGKSIQYF
.	TRBJ2-2	TRBV30	.	TGTGCCTGGGACACAGGTCTCGCGAACACCGGGGAGCTGTTTTTT	CAWDTGLANTGELFF
.	TRBJ1-1	TRBV20-1	.	TGCAGTGTTCTCCTGGTCCCCGAGGCTTTCTTT	CSVLLVPEAFF
once	TRBJ1-2	TRBV7-9	.	TGTGCCAGCAGCTTAGGTAATCGGAACAACGGGGGCTACACCTTC	CASSLGNRNNGGYTF
.	TRBJ2-2	TRBV5-1	TRBD1	TGCGCCAGCAGCCCCGGGACAGGGGACACCGGGGAGCTGTTTTTT	CASSPGTGDTGELFF
.	TRBJ2-4	TRBV2	.	TGTGCCAGCAGGGCGGTACTCCTAGCCAAAAACATTCAGTACTTC	CASRAVLLAKNIQYF
.	TRBJ2-2	TRBV24-1	.	TGTGCCACCAGTGATAGGCAGGGCCCCCTAAACACCGGGGAGCTGTTTTTT	CATSDRQGPLNTGELFF
.	TRBJ1-1	TRBV19	.	TGTGCCAGTAGGTCCCTATACACTGAAGCTTTCTTT	CASRSLYTEAFF
.	TRBJ2-1	TRBV28	TRBD2	TGTGCCAGCAGTCTAAGCGGGAAAGAGCAGTTCTTC	CASSLSGKEQFF
.	TRBJ2-7	TRBV20-1	.	TGCAGTGGGCTGCTAGCAAGCGAGCAGTACTTC	CSGLLASEQYF
.	TRBJ1-2	TRBV5-8	TRBD1	TGTGCCAGCAGCTTGGGACAGGGTGGCTACACCTTC	CASSLGQGGYTF
few	TRBJ2-2	TRBV28	.	TGTGCCAGCAGTTTACCCGCAGGGAACACCGGGGAGCTGTTTTTT	CASSLPAGNTGELFF
.	TRBJ1-6	TRBV4-3	.	TGCGCCAGCAGCCAAGCCCAGTTTTCACCCCTCCACTTT	CASSQAQFSPLHF
once	TRBJ1-2	TRBV5-1	TRBD1	TGCGCCAGCAGCTTGGATCCAGGGGGCCGGGATGGCTACACCTTC	CASSLDPGGRDGYTF
.	TRBJ1-4	TRBV27	TRBD1	TGTGCCAGCAGAACAGGGGGTACTAATGAAAAACTGTTTTTT	CASRTGGTNEKLFF
.	TRBJ2-5	TRBV7-9	TRBD2	TGTGCCAGCAGCCCCCGACGGGGGGGTGAGACCCAGTACTTC	CASSPRRGGETQYF
.	TRBJ1-1	TRBV28	.	TGTGCCAGCAGTAGGAGTCCGAAGGCCACTGAAGCTTTCTTT	CASSRSPKATEAFF
.	TRBJ2-7	TRBV13	.	TGTGCCAGCAGCTTAGGACGGGTCTCCTACGAGCAGTACTTC	CASSLGRVSYEQYF
.	TRBJ2-7	TRBV5-6	TRBD1	TGTGCCAGCAGCTTGGGAGGGGGCGGACACGAGCAGTACTTC	CASSLGGGGHEQYF
.	TRBJ2-1	TRBV28	.	TGTGCCAGCAGTTTAGGTGCGTCCGGCAATGAGCAGTTCTTC	CASSLGASGNEQFF
.	TRBJ2-4	TRBV30	.	TGTGCCTGGAAACTTACGGGGACTAACATTCAGTACTTC	CAWKLTGTNIQYF
few	TRBJ2-7	TRBV6-1	TRBD1	TGTGCCAGCATTTCCGCCGGGACAGCAGCTTACGAGCAGTACTTC	CASISAGTAAYEQYF
.	TRBJ2-2	TRBV5-6	TRBD1	TGTGCCAGCAGGACGTGGGGACAGGGGTCTGCGAACACCGGGGAGCTGTTTTTT	CASRTWGQGSANTGELFF
.	TRBJ1-6	TRBV6-5	TRBD1	TGTGCCAGCAGACGGACAGGCCACAATAATTCACCCCTCCACTTT	CASRRTGHNNSPLHF
.	TRBJ1-2	TRBV10-2	.	TGCGCCAGCAGTGAAATAGGGACTGATTATGGCTACACCTTC	CASSEIGTDYGYTF
once	TRBJ1-5	TRBV6-5	.	TGTGCCAGCAGCCTAGGCGGGAGCAATCAGCCCCAGCATTTT	CASSLGGSNQPQHF
once	TRBJ1-5	TRBV19	.	TGTGCCAGTAGTATCGTGGGGCGCGGCAATCAGCCCCAGCATTTT	CASSIVGRGNQPQHF
.	TRBJ1-1	TRBV6-5	TRBD1	TGTGCCAGCAGAAAGGGACAGGGGAGGACTGAAGCTTTCTTT	CASRKGQGRTEAFF
.	TRBJ2-1	TRBV5-1	.	TGCGCCAGCAGCTTCTCCGGGACACCCTACAATGAGCAGTTCTTC	CASSFSGTPYNEQFF
.	TRBJ2-3	TRBV7-9	.	TGTGCCAGCACCGGGCTTAGCACAGATACGCAGTATTTT	CASTGLSTDTQYF
.	TRBJ2-7	TRBV9	.	TGTGCCAGCAGCGTTCCGACTCCAAGGTTTTGGTGTATCGGCGTCCCCTACGAGCAGTACTTC	CASSVPTPRFWCIGVPYEQYF
.	TRBJ1-4	TRBV7-9	TRBD1	TGTGCCAGCAGCTTTACCACAGGGGGGGAAAAACTGTTTTTT	CASSFTTGGEKLFF
.	TRBJ2-7	TRBV11-2	TRBD2	TGTGCCAGCAGCTTCGGGAGGGACGAGCAGTACTTC	CASSFGRDEQYF
.	TRBJ1-1	TRBV6-5	.	TGTGCCAGCAGTAGTCTGGGGGGCACTGAAGCTTTCTTT	CASSSLGGTEAFF
.	TRBJ1-6	TRBV10-3	TRBD1	TGTGCCATCAGTGAAGAACATATCGGGACAGGGGCCCGGGCCCTCCACTTT	CAISEEHIGTGARALHF